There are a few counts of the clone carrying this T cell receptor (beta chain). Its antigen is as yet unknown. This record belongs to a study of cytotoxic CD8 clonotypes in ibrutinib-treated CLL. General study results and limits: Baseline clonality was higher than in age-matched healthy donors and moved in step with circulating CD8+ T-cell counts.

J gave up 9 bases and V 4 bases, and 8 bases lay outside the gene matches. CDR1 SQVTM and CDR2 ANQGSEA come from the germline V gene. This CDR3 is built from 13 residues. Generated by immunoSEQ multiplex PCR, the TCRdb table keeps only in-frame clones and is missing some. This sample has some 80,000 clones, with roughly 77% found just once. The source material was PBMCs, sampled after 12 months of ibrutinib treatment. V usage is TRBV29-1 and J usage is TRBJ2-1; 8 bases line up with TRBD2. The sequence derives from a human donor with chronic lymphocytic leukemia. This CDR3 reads CSVGGGTRSEQFF. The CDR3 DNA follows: TGCAGCGTTGGGGGGGGGACTAGGTCTGAGCAGTTCTTC.